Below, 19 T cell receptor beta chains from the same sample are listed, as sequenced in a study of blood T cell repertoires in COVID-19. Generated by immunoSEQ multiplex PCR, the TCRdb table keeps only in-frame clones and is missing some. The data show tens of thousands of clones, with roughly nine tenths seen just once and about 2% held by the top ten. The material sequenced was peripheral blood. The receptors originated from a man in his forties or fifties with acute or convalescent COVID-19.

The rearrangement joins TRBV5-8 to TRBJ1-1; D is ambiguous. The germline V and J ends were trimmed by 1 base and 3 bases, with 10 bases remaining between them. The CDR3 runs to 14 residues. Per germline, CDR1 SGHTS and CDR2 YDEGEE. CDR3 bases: TGTGCCAGCAGCTTGCGGGGTTTGGACACTGAAGCTTTCTTT. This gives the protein CASSLRGLDTEAFF.

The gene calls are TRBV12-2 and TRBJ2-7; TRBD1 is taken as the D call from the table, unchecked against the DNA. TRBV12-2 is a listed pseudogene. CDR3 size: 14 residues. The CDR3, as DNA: TGTGCAAGTCGCAACGACAGGGTCCCCCACGAGCAGTACTTC. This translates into CASRNDRVPHEQYF.

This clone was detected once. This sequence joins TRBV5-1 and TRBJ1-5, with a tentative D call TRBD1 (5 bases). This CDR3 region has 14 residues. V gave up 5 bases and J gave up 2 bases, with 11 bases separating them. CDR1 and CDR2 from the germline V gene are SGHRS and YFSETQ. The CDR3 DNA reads TGCGCCAGCAGAGCGGGGCTGGGCAATCAGCCCCAGCATTTT. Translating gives CASRAGLGNQPQHF. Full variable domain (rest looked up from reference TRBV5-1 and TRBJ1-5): KAGVTQTPRYLIKTRGQQVTLSCSPISGHRSVSWYQQTPGQGLQFLFEYFSETQRNKGNFPGRFSGRQFSNSRSEMNVSTLELGDSALYLCASRAGLGNQPQHFGDGTRLSIL.

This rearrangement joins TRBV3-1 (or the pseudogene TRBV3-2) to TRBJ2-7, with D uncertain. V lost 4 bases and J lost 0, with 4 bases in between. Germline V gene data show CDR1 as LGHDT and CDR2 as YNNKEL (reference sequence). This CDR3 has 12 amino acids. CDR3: CASSPSSYEQYF. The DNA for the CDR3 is TGTGCCAGCAGCCCCAGCTCCTACGAGCAGTACTTC.

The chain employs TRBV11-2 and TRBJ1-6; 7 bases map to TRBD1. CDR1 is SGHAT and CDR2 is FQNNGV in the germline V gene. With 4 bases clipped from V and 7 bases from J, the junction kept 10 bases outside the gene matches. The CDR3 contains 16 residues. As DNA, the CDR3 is TGTGCCAGCAGCTCCATGGGGGACAGTTCCAATTCACCCCTCCACTTT. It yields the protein CASSSMGDSSNSPLHF.

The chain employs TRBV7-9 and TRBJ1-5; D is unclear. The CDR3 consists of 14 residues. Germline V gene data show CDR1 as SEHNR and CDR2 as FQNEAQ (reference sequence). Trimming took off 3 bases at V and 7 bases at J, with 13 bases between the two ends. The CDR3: CASSLSVPGQPQHF. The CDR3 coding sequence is TGTGCCAGCAGCTTGTCAGTACCGGGGCAGCCCCAGCATTTT.

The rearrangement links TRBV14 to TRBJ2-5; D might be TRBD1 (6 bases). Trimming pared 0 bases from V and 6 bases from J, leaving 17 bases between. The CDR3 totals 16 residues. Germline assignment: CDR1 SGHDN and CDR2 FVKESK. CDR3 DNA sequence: TGTGCCAGCAGCCAAGATCGAAACAGGGCTGAAAAGACCCAGTACTTC. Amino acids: CASSQDRNRAEKTQYF.

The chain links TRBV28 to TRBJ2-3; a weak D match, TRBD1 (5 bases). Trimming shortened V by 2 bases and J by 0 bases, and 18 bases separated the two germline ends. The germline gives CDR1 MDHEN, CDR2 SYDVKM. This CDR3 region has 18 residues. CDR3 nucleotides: TGTGCCAGCAGTTTACCCTCCAGGGCCACGCGGAGCACAGATACGCAGTATTTT. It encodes CASSLPSRATRSTDTQYF.

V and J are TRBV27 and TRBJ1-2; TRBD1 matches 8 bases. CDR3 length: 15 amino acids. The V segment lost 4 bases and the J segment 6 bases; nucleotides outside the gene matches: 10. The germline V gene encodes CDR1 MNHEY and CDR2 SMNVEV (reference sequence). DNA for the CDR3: TGTGCCAGCAGTTCGCCGGGGACAGGACTCGATGGCTACACCTTC. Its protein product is CASSSPGTGLDGYTF.

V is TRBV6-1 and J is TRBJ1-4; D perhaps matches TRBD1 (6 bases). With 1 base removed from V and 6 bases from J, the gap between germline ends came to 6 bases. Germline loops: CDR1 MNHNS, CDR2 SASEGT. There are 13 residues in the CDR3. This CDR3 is CASSEDRDEKLFF. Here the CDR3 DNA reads TGTGCCAGCAGTGAAGACAGGGATGAAAAACTGTTTTTT.

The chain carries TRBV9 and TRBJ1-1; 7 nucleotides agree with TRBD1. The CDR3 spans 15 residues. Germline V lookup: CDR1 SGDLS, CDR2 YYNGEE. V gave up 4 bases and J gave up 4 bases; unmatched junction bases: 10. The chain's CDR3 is CASSPGGGVGTEAFF. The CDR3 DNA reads TGTGCCAGCAGCCCAGGGGGTGGGGTGGGCACTGAAGCTTTCTTT.

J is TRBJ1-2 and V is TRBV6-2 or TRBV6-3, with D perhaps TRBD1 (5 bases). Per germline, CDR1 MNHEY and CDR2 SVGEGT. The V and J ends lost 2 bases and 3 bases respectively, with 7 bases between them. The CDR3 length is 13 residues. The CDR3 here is CASSYTRDYGYTF. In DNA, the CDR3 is TGTGCCAGCAGTTACACCAGGGACTATGGCTACACCTTC.

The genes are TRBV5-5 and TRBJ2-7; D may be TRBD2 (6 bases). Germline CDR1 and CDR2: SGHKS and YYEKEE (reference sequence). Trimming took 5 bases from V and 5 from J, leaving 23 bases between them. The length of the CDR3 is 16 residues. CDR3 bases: TGTGCCAGCAGTTCCGGGACTGACGTGGCTAAGAACGAGCAGTACTTC. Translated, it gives CASSSGTDVAKNEQYF. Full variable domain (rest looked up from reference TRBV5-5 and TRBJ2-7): DAGVTQSPTHLIKTRGQQVTLRCSPISGHKSVSWYQQVLGQGPQFIFQYYEKEERGRGNFPDRFSARQFPNYSSELNVNALLLGDSALYLCASSSGTDVAKNEQYFGPGTRLTVT.

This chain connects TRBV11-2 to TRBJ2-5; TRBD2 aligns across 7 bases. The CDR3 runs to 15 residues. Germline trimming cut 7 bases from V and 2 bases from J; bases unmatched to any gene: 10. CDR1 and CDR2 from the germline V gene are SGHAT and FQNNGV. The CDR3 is CASTRKWGGQETQYF. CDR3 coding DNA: TGTGCCAGCACTCGCAAGTGGGGGGGGCAAGAGACCCAGTACTTC.

CDR3 bases: TGTGCCAGCTCCGAACAGGGGGCCGACACTGAAGCTTTCTTT. Protein: CASSEQGADTEAFF. This chain links TRBV18 with TRBJ1-1; 9 positions match TRBD1. V shed 6 bases and J 3 bases; nucleotides not matched to a gene: 5. Germline V gene lookup returns CDR1 KGHSH and CDR2 LQKENI. The CDR3 length is 14 residues. Filled out from reference TRBV18 and TRBJ1-1, the complete variable domain reads NAGVMQNPRHLVRRRGQEARLRCSPMKGHSHVYWYRQLPEEGLKFMVYLQKENIIDESGMPKERFSAEFPKEGPSILRIQQVVRGDSAAYFCASSEQGADTEAFFGQGTRLTVV.

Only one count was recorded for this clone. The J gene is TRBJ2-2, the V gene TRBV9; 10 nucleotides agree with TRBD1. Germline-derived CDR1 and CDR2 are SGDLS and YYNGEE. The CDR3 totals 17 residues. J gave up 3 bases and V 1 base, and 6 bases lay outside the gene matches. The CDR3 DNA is TGTGCCAGCAGCGTACTAGACGGGACAGGGGACACCGGGGAGCTGTTTTTT. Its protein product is CASSVLDGTGDTGELFF. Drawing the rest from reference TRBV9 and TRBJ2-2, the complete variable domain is DSGVTQTPKHLITATGQRVTLRCSPRSGDLSVYWYQQSLDQGLQFLIQYYNGEERAKGNILERFSAQQFPDLHSELNLSSLELGDSALYFCASSVLDGTGDTGELFFGEGSRLTVL.

This CDR3 is CAISESPTGWGNYGYTF. CDR3 DNA sequence: TGTGCCATCAGTGAGTCGCCGACAGGTTGGGGCAACTATGGCTACACCTTC. The J gene is TRBJ1-2, the V gene TRBV10-3; possible D gene TRBD1, 6 bases. Germline loops: CDR1 ENHRY, CDR2 SYGVKD. Trimming cost V 0 bases and J 2 bases, with 16 bases left between them. The CDR3 length is 17 residues.

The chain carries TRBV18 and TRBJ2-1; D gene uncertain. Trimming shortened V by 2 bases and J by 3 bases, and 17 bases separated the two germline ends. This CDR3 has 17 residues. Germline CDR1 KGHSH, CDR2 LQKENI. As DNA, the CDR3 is TGTGCCAGCTCACCAATCGGTGGAAAGCGTTTCTACAATGAGCAGTTCTTC. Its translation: CASSPIGGKRFYNEQFF.

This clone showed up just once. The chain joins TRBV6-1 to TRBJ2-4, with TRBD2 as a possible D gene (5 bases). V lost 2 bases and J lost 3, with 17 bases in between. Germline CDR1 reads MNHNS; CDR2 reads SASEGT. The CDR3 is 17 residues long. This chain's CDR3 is CASSETALVGVKNIQYF. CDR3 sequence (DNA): TGTGCCAGCAGTGAAACTGCACTAGTGGGAGTCAAAAACATTCAGTACTTC.